The 22 T cell receptor beta chains reported below all come from one sample, sequenced in a study of control samples from healthy donors and cancer patients. Profiling relied on immunoSEQ multiplex PCR, and the TCRdb table lists in-frame clones only, not all of them. Of about 270,000 clones listed, about four fifths are singletons. Sequencing used PBMCs. The receptors were sampled from a woman in her sixties or seventies with lung cancer.

The chain couples TRBV18 to TRBJ1-1; D may be TRBD1 (6 bases). Germline CDR1 KGHSH, CDR2 LQKENI. V lost 1 base, J lost 1 base, and 13 bases lay in between. The CDR3 length is 16 residues. CDR3: CASSPRTVRGNTEAFF. The DNA for the CDR3 is TGTGCCAGCTCACCACGGACAGTTCGTGGGAACACTGAAGCTTTCTTT.

The chain couples TRBV6-5 to TRBJ1-5; 7 nucleotides agree with TRBD1. V trimming: 7 bases; J trimming: 4 bases; junction bases outside the gene matches: 7. Germline CDR1 is MNHEY and CDR2 is SVGAGI. This CDR3 contains 14 residues. DNA for the CDR3: TGTGCCAGCACCAGGACAGGTTCGAATCAGCCCCAGCATTTT. It codes for CASTRTGSNQPQHF.

The V call is TRBV12-3 or TRBV12-4, the J call TRBJ1-2, with D uncertain. The CDR3 extends over 13 amino acids. Trimming removed 5 bases at V and 8 bases at J, with 15 bases between. The CDR3 DNA reads as TGTGCCAGCAGTCTCGACAACACATGGGGCTACACCTTC. Protein product: CASSLDNTWGYTF.

This clone turned up a few times. CDR3 loop: CATSVRAEQFF. The CDR3 DNA reads as TGTGCCACCAGTGTCCGGGCTGAGCAGTTCTTC. V and J are TRBV24-1 and TRBJ2-1; D remains unclear. Per the germline V gene, CDR1 is KGHDR and CDR2 is SFDVKD. The ends were cut back, 5 bases at V and 9 bases at J, with 7 bases in the middle. The CDR3 is made up of 11 amino acids.

A few counts support this clone. The V call is TRBV7-3, the J call TRBJ1-1; tentative D call: TRBD1 (5 bases). The length of the CDR3 is 13 residues. Trimming shortened V by 3 bases and J by 7 bases, and 12 bases separated the two germline ends. The germline gives CDR1 SGHTA, CDR2 FQGTGA. This chain's CDR3 is CASSFQGEGEAFF. The CDR3 DNA is TGTGCCAGCAGCTTCCAGGGTGAGGGTGAAGCTTTCTTT.

This chain uses TRBV6-5 with TRBJ1-2; no definite D call. Germline V gene data show CDR1 as MNHEY and CDR2 as SVGAGI. Trimming cost V 6 bases and J 1 base, with 12 bases left between them. CDR3 length: 14 residues. The CDR3: CASRAGGLNYGYTF. DNA for the CDR3: TGTGCCAGCAGAGCGGGAGGTCTTAACTATGGCTACACCTTC.

The chain has TRBV5-1 and TRBJ2-3; D not resolved. Trimming left V 0 bases short and J 5 bases short, with 4 bases between. Germline V lookup: CDR1 SGHRS, CDR2 YFSETQ. The CDR3 extends over 12 amino acids. CDR3: CASSLGGDTQYF. The DNA for the CDR3 is TGCGCCAGCAGCTTGGGCGGAGATACGCAGTATTTT.

The CDR3 is CASSLTRGRVFSGNTIYF. The CDR3 nucleotides read TGTGCCAGCAGTCTGACCCGGGGTAGGGTATTCTCTGGAAACACCATATATTTT. The gene calls are TRBV6-4 and TRBJ1-3; D ambiguous. Germline CDR1 MRHNA, CDR2 SNTAGT. The CDR3 covers 18 residues. The V gene lost 5 bases and the J gene lost 0 bases, with 20 bases spanning the gap.

To note about this clone: The sample holds other DNA sequences that translate to the same CDR3. This chain links TRBV5-6 with TRBJ1-5, with no clear D. Trimming took 0 bases from V and 2 from J, leaving 9 bases between them. Germline assignment: CDR1 SGHDT and CDR2 YYEEEE. The CDR3 sequence is 15 residues long. The CDR3 reads CASSLGGFGNQPQHF. Here the CDR3 DNA reads TGTGCCAGCAGCTTGGGGGGTTTTGGCAATCAGCCCCAGCATTTT. The whole variable domain, filled in from reference TRBV5-6 and TRBJ1-5, reads DAGVTQSPTHLIKTRGQQVTLRCSPKSGHDTVSWYQQALGQGPQFIFQYYEEEERQRGNFPDRFSGHQFPNYSSELNVNALLLGDSALYLCASSLGGFGNQPQHFGDGTRLSIL.

V usage is TRBV19 and J usage is TRBJ1-1; 8 bases fit TRBD1. V lost 4 bases and J lost 4; bases outside the gene matches: 8. Per the germline V gene, CDR1 is LNHDA and CDR2 is SQIVND (reference sequence). The CDR3 covers 15 residues. The CDR3 sequence: CASSTTRQGSTEAFF. For the CDR3, the DNA is TGTGCCAGTAGTACCACGCGACAGGGGTCCACTGAAGCTTTCTTT.

This clone is a singleton in its sample. The gene calls are TRBV7-2 and TRBJ2-5; tentative D call: TRBD1 (5 bases). There are 14 residues in the CDR3. Per the germline V gene, CDR1 is SGHTA and CDR2 is FQGNSA. V was cut by 2 bases and J by 5 bases, with 12 bases left in between. This CDR3 is CASSLMSGMETQYF. For the CDR3, the DNA is TGTGCCAGCAGCTTAATGTCAGGGATGGAGACCCAGTACTTC.

The chain carries TRBV5-1 and TRBJ1-1; D uncertain. V was clipped by 3 bases and J by 0 bases, with 9 bases between them. CDR3 size: 14 residues. Germline V gene lookup returns CDR1 SGHRS and CDR2 YFSETQ. CDR3 nucleotides: TGCGCCAGCAGCTGGAGCACGTTGAACACTGAAGCTTTCTTT. This codes for CASSWSTLNTEAFF. The complete variable domain, with remaining parts taken from reference TRBV5-1 and TRBJ1-1, reads KAGVTQTPRYLIKTRGQQVTLSCSPISGHRSVSWYQQTPGQGLQFLFEYFSETQRNKGNFPGRFSGRQFSNSRSEMNVSTLELGDSALYLCASSWSTLNTEAFFGQGTRLTVV.

The genes are TRBV4-1 and TRBJ1-2; 7 nucleotides align to TRBD1. The CDR3 has 18 amino acids. Germline V gene lookup returns CDR1 MGHRA and CDR2 YSYEKL. J was trimmed by 6 bases and V by 0 bases; bases with no gene match: 16. The CDR3 DNA reads TGCGCCAGCAGCCAAGAGGGACACGGGACAGCAGCCGGGGATGGCTACACCTTC. Translating it yields CASSQEGHGTAAGDGYTF.

This clone showed up just once. The genes are TRBV19 and TRBJ1-2; D gene ambiguous. The CDR3 has 13 residues. In germline, CDR1 is LNHDA, CDR2 SQIVND (reference sequence). V dropped 4 bases and J dropped 3 bases, with 9 bases sitting between them. The CDR3 spells CASSRTAYYGYTF. CDR3 DNA: TGTGCCAGTAGTAGGACGGCCTACTATGGCTACACCTTC.

V is TRBV6-6 and J is TRBJ2-1, with TRBD1 identical over 8 bases. V dropped 4 bases and J dropped 10; count of bases not matched to a gene: 9. This CDR3 spans 14 amino acids. CDR1 MNHNY and CDR2 SVGAGI come from the germline V gene (reference sequence). CDR3 DNA sequence: TGTGCCAGCAGTTTTCCGGGACAGGCTGAGGAGCAGTTCTTC. Encoded protein: CASSFPGQAEEQFF.

This chain uses TRBV5-5 with TRBJ2-5; TRBD1 matches 7 bases. This CDR3 is 16 amino acids long. V shed 0 bases, J shed 7 bases, and the junction held 12 bases outside the gene matches. Germline CDR1 and CDR2: SGHKS and YYEKEE (reference sequence). CDR3 sequence (DNA): TGTGCCAGCAGCTTGGCTCCGACAGGGTTGGAGAGGACCCAGTACTTC. It encodes CASSLAPTGLERTQYF.

CDR3 protein: CAWIASGSTDTQYF. The CDR3 region has the DNA TGTGCCTGGATCGCTAGCGGTAGCACAGATACGCAGTATTTT. The genes are TRBV30 and TRBJ2-3, with 7 bases aligning to TRBD2. The V and J ends lost 4 bases and 0 bases, in that order; junction bases with no gene match: 4. The CDR3 is made up of 14 amino acids. Per the germline V gene, CDR1 is GTSNPN and CDR2 is SVGIG (reference sequence). The full variable domain, its missing parts supplied by reference TRBV30 and TRBJ2-3, is SQTIHQWPATLVQPVGSPLSLECTVEGTSNPNLYWYRQAAGRGLQLLFYSVGIGQISSEVPQNLSASRPQDRQFILSSKKLLLSDSGFYLCAWIASGSTDTQYFGPGTRLTVL.

The chain has TRBV28 and TRBJ2-3; D is unclear. V lost 3 bases and J lost 1, with 11 bases in between. The V gene's germline CDR1 is MDHEN and CDR2 SYDVKM. The CDR3 runs 15 residues. DNA of the CDR3: TGTGCCAGCAGTTTCGGCGCGGCAGGCACAGATACGCAGTATTTT. As protein: CASSFGAAGTDTQYF.

The gene calls are TRBV7-9 and TRBJ1-2; D is unclear. The ends were cut back, 4 bases at V and 4 bases at J, with 10 bases in the middle. Germline values: CDR1 SEHNR, CDR2 FQNEAQ (reference sequence). CDR3 length: 13 amino acids. CDR3 region: CASSSAGVYGYTF. CDR3 bases: TGTGCCAGCAGCTCCGCCGGAGTCTATGGCTACACCTTC.

This clone was detected only a few times. This chain links TRBV6-5 with TRBJ1-3; perhaps TRBD1 as D (5 bases). The V end was cut by 6 bases, the J end by 4 bases, with 16 bases between. The CDR3 is 15 amino acids. Germline CDR1 is MNHEY and CDR2 is SVGAGI. CDR3 DNA sequence: TGTGCCAGCAGCCAGAGAGAGGGGTCGGGAAACACCATATATTTT. Translated, it gives CASSQREGSGNTIYF.

The chain links TRBV7-6 to TRBJ2-5; D perhaps matches TRBD2 (5 bases). V gave up 0 bases and J gave up 1 base, with 9 bases separating them. This CDR3 spans 15 amino acids. Per the germline V gene, CDR1 is SGHVS and CDR2 is FNYEAQ. The CDR3 region has the DNA TGTGCCAGCAGCTTAGCCATGGCGGGCCAAGAGACCCAGTACTTC. It is translated as CASSLAMAGQETQYF. The full variable domain, with the rest looked up from reference TRBV7-6 and TRBJ2-5, is GAGVSQSPRYKVTKRGQDVALRCDPISGHVSLYWYRQALGQGPEFLTYFNYEAQQDKSGLPNDRFSAERPEGSISTLTIQRTEQRDSAMYRCASSLAMAGQETQYFGPGTRLLVL.

The J gene is TRBJ2-7, the V gene TRBV27; D may correspond to TRBD1 or TRBD2 (5 bases each). Trimming cost V 8 bases and J 3 bases, with 14 bases left between them. The CDR3 totals 13 residues. Germline CDR1 and CDR2: MNHEY and SMNVEV (reference sequence). The CDR3 coding sequence is TGTGCCAGCCCCTCGGGGCCCCTCTACGAGCAGTACTTC. Translating it yields CASPSGPLYEQYF.